These 21 T cell receptor beta chains originate from one sample sequenced in a study of cytomegalovirus exposure and HLA in healthy donors. Primers for the PCR totalled 60 Vbeta and 13 Jbeta. TCRdb keeps only in-frame clones here, not all; method: immunoSEQ multiplex PCR. The sample has about 100,000 clones; more than 80% are singletons. What was sequenced was PBMCs. The source of these receptors is a man in his thirties or forties in good health and CMV-seronegative.

The chain carries TRBV6-6 and TRBJ2-3; TRBD1 matches at 10 bases. This CDR3 comprises 15 residues. Trimming took 2 bases from V and 5 from J; bases not matched to a gene: 4. Germline loops: CDR1 MNHNY, CDR2 SVGAGI (reference sequence). CDR3 sequence: CASSYGGTGVDTQYF. CDR3 coding DNA: TGTGCCAGCAGTTACGGGGGGACAGGGGTAGATACGCAGTATTTT.

J is TRBJ2-3 and V is TRBV28; 8 bases map to TRBD1. Germline-derived CDR1 and CDR2 are MDHEN and SYDVKM. With V trimmed by 2 bases and J by 0 bases, 4 bases remained unmatched. The CDR3 has 16 amino acids. The CDR3 loop reads CASSLGRGPSTDTQYF. The DNA for the CDR3 is TGTGCCAGCAGTTTAGGCAGGGGGCCGAGCACAGATACGCAGTATTTT.

This rearrangement joins TRBV6-1 to TRBJ2-7, with TRBD2 identical over 10 bases. V lost 3 bases, J lost 5 bases, and 10 bases stayed unmatched. In germline, CDR1 is MNHNS, CDR2 SASEGT. The CDR3 runs 16 residues. CDR3 amino acids: CASSDRASGSPHEQYF. CDR3 DNA: TGTGCCAGCAGTGATCGGGCTAGCGGGAGCCCCCACGAGCAGTACTTC.

The V and J genes are TRBV4-1 and TRBJ2-1, with TRBD1 as a possible D gene (8 bases). CDR3 length: 14 amino acids. Trimming removed 1 base from V and 9 bases from J, with 13 bases in between. Germline values: CDR1 MGHRA, CDR2 YSYEKL. The CDR3 reads CASSQGTGRGEQFF. Here the CDR3 DNA reads TGCGCCAGCAGCCAAGGGACAGGGAGGGGTGAGCAGTTCTTC.

This rearrangement joins TRBV9 to TRBJ1-1; 8 nucleotides line up with TRBD1. V gave up 4 bases and J gave up 4 bases; unmatched junction bases: 3. The CDR3 is made up of 13 amino acids. Germline CDR1 reads SGDLS; CDR2 reads YYNGEE. The CDR3 loop is CASSPQGGTEAFF. The CDR3 DNA reads as TGTGCCAGCAGCCCACAGGGGGGCACTGAAGCTTTCTTT. Looking up the rest from reference TRBV9 and TRBJ1-1 gives the full variable domain: DSGVTQTPKHLITATGQRVTLRCSPRSGDLSVYWYQQSLDQGLQFLIQYYNGEERAKGNILERFSAQQFPDLHSELNLSSLELGDSALYFCASSPQGGTEAFFGQGTRLTVV.

The sample holds a few counts of this clone. This sequence joins TRBV7-2 and TRBJ2-3; a weak D match, TRBD2 (6 bases). CDR1 is SGHTA and CDR2 is FQGNSA in the germline V gene. Between the trimmed V and J ends, which lost 1 base and 4 bases, there was a span of 15 bases. There are 16 residues in the CDR3. In nucleotides, the CDR3 is TGTGCCAGCAGCTTAGGACTAGTGTATCACTCAGATACGCAGTATTTT. As protein: CASSLGLVYHSDTQYF.

The V call is TRBV13, the J call TRBJ2-7; D is unresolved. V lost 0 bases, J lost 3 bases, and 6 bases lay in between. Germline V CDR1 and CDR2: PRHDT, FYEKMQ (reference sequence). This CDR3 has 13 amino acids. In DNA, the CDR3 is TGTGCCAGCAGCTTAGGGTCGTTCTACGAGCAGTACTTC. Protein: CASSLGSFYEQYF.

This clone was seen a single time. This chain connects TRBV7-2 to TRBJ2-7; the D is unclear. The germline V gene has CDR1 SGHTA and CDR2 FQGNSA. This CDR3 spans 12 amino acids. Between the trimmed V and J ends, which lost 2 bases and 4 bases, there was a span of 6 bases. The CDR3 is CASSLYGYEQYF. DNA for the CDR3: TGTGCCAGCAGCTTATACGGGTACGAGCAGTACTTC.

J is TRBJ1-1 and V is TRBV5-4; no definite D call. CDR3 length equals 17 residues. The germline V gene has CDR1 SGHNT and CDR2 YYREEE (reference sequence). The V gene lost 2 bases and the J gene lost 0 bases, with 17 bases spanning the gap. The CDR3 sequence: CASSLAGSTDMNTEAFF. The CDR3, as DNA: TGTGCCAGCAGCTTAGCGGGGAGCACAGACATGAACACTGAAGCTTTCTTT.

The chain combines TRBV6-5 with TRBJ1-2; D unclear. The CDR3 consists of 14 residues. Germline V CDR1 and CDR2: MNHEY, SVGAGI. V lost 6 bases, J lost 7 bases, and 18 bases lay in between. CDR3 DNA: TGTGCCAGCAGCCTATCTCAAAGAGGGAGTGGCTACACCTTC. Protein sequence: CASSLSQRGSGYTF.

This chain links TRBV19 with TRBJ2-7, with 11 bases matching TRBD2. Germline V gives CDR1 LNHDA, CDR2 SQIVND (reference sequence). The V gene end was trimmed by 5 bases and the J gene end by 4 bases; junction bases not matched to a gene: 7. The CDR3 is 15 residues long. CDR3 in DNA: TGTGCCAGTAGTTTGTCTAGCGGGGGGCGATACGAGCAGTACTTC. Translation gives CASSLSSGGRYEQYF.

This chain links TRBV18 with TRBJ2-3; no firm D call. V gave up 3 bases and J gave up 7 bases, with 5 bases separating them. Per germline, CDR1 KGHSH and CDR2 LQKENI. The CDR3 loop spans 11 amino acids. The CDR3 sequence: CASSPDYTQYF. The CDR3 region has the DNA TGTGCCAGCTCACCTGACTATACGCAGTATTTT.

The rearrangement joins TRBV7-3 to TRBJ2-2; D is perhaps TRBD2 (6 bases). The germline CDR1 and CDR2 sequences are SGHTA and FQGTGA. V was pared by 1 base and J by 3 bases, with 12 bases between. CDR3 length equals 16 residues. The CDR3 protein is CASSLRGTSDTGELFF. Written as DNA, the CDR3 is TGTGCCAGCAGCTTAAGAGGGACTTCTGACACCGGGGAGCTGTTTTTT.

The CDR3 protein is CASSLPIGEVYEQYF. CDR3 nucleotide sequence: TGTGCCAGCAGCTTGCCGATCGGTGAGGTCTACGAGCAGTACTTC. The chain links TRBV5-6 to TRBJ2-7; unclear D gene. Trimming removed 1 base from V and 3 bases from J, with 14 bases in between. The length of the CDR3 is 15 residues. Germline V gene data show CDR1 as SGHDT and CDR2 as YYEEEE.

The V call is TRBV10-3, the J call TRBJ1-5; no clear D gene. V lost 0 bases, J lost 6 bases, and 9 bases lay in between. The CDR3 extends over 14 amino acids. The germline V gene encodes CDR1 ENHRY and CDR2 SYGVKD. The CDR3 DNA follows: TGTGCCATCAGTGAGTCAGCGGGCATTCAGCCCCAGCATTTT. Protein: CAISESAGIQPQHF.

V usage is TRBV27 and J usage is TRBJ2-3; D is perhaps TRBD2 (5 bases). CDR3 length equals 15 residues. Trimming removed 0 bases at V and 0 bases at J, with 7 bases between. Germline loops: CDR1 MNHEY, CDR2 SMNVEV (reference sequence). In nucleotides, the CDR3 is TGTGCCAGCAGTTTATCACCGGGGAGCACAGATACGCAGTATTTT. Its protein is CASSLSPGSTDTQYF.

The sample holds a few counts of this clone. The chain uses TRBV29-1 and TRBJ1-1; 9 bases fit TRBD1. The germline gives CDR1 SQVTM, CDR2 ANQGSEA. CDR3 size: 13 residues. With V trimmed by 7 bases and J by 5 bases, 8 bases remained unmatched. CDR3 protein: CSGHRGRGTEAFF. The CDR3, as DNA: TGCAGCGGACACAGGGGGCGAGGAACTGAAGCTTTCTTT.

This chain joins TRBV7-2 and TRBJ1-6; D is possibly TRBD1 (5 bases). The CDR3 contains 17 residues. V was trimmed by 6 bases and J by 0 bases, leaving 15 bases between them. The V gene's germline CDR1 is SGHTA and CDR2 FQGNSA. Here the CDR3 DNA reads TGTGCCAGCAGGGGAGGGCAGGGAGTCTCCTATAATTCACCCCTCCACTTT. Translating it yields CASRGGQGVSYNSPLHF.

The V and J genes are TRBV16 and TRBJ2-1; no firm D call. Germline assignment: CDR1 KGHSY and CDR2 FQNENV. Trimming cost V 0 bases and J 7 bases, with 7 bases left between them. The length of the CDR3 is 13 residues. For the CDR3, the DNA is TGTGCCAGCAGCCAATCTACGGGTAATGAGCAGTTCTTC. Translating it yields CASSQSTGNEQFF.

The V gene is TRBV27, the J gene TRBJ2-7; 10 bases are shared with TRBD2. Per germline, CDR1 MNHEY and CDR2 SMNVEV (reference sequence). J lost 7 bases, V lost 4 bases, and 13 bases had no gene match. The CDR3 is 16 amino acids. The CDR3 coding sequence is TGTGCCAGCAGTTCCGCCGTCAGCGGGGGGGCGGGAGAGCAGTACTTC. Its translation: CASSSAVSGGAGEQYF.

This clone appeared a few times. This chain joins TRBV4-1 and TRBJ1-1, with unresolved D. The V and J ends lost 0 bases and 5 bases respectively, with 13 bases between them. Germline lookup yields CDR1 MGHRA and CDR2 YSYEKL. This CDR3 has 15 amino acids. CDR3 in DNA: TGCGCCAGCAGCCAAGATCACGGGGTTGGGACTGAAGCTTTCTTT. This gives the protein CASSQDHGVGTEAFF.